The clone carrying this TCR beta chain was seen a few times. This CDR3 spans 15 amino acids. Germline CDR1 ENHRY, CDR2 SYGVKD. Trimming at V came to 5 bases and at J to 4 bases, leaving 9 bases not matched to a gene. This sample is drawn from a study of blood T cell repertoires in COVID-19. Study overall: The United States, Italy and Spain provided the acute and convalescent COVID-19 samples. T cells, B-cell-depleted T cells, or PBMCs provided the cDNA or gDNA that served as material.

As originally analysed: Scientists estimated how many nucleated cells there were by amplifying reference gene primers. Produced via immunoSEQ multiplex PCR; TCRdb's table is partial and in-frame only. The V and J calls and clone size are taken from that table; D and trimming were inferred from the DNA. This sample has 20,000 or so clones, with roughly 85% found just once. The chain joins TRBV10-3 to TRBJ1-1; 8 nucleotides agree with TRBD1. This TCR was recovered from a man older than 75 with acute or convalescent COVID-19. The specimen was peripheral blood. The chain's CDR3 is CAISPRTGKGTEAFF. The CDR3 DNA reads as TGTGCCATCAGTCCTCGGACAGGGAAAGGCACTGAAGCTTTCTTT.